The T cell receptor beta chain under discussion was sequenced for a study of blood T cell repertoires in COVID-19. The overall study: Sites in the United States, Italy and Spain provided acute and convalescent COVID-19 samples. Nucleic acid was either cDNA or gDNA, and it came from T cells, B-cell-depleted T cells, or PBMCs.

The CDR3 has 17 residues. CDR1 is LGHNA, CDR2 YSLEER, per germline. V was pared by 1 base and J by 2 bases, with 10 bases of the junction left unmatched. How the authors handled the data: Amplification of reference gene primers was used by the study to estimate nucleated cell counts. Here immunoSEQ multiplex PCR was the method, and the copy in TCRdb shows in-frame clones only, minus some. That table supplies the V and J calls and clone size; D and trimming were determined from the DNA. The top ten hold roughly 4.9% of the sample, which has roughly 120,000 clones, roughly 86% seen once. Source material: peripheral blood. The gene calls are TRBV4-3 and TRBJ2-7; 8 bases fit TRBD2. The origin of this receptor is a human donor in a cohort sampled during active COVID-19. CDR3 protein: CASSQGYAGGMTYEQYF. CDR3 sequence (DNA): TGCGCCAGCAGCCAAGGGTACGCGGGGGGAATGACCTACGAGCAGTACTTC.